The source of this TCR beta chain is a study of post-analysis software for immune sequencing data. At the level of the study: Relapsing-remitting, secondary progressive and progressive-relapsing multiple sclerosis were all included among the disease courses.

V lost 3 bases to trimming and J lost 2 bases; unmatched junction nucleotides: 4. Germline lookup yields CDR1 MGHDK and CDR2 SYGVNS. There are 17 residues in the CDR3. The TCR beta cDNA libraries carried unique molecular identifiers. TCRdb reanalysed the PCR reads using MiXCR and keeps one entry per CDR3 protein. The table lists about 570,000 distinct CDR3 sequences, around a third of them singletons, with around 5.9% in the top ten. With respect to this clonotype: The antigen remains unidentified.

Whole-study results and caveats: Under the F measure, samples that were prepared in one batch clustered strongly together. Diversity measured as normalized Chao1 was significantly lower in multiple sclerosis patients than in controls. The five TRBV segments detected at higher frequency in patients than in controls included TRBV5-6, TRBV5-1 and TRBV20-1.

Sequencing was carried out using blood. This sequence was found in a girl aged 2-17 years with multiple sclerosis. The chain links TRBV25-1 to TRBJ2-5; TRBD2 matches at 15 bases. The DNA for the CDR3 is TGTGCCAGCAGTGATCTGGGACTAGCGGGGGGACAAGAGACCCAGTACTTC. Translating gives CASSDLGLAGGQETQYF. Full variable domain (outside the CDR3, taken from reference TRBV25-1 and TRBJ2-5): EADIYQTPRYLVIGTGKKITLECSQTMGHDKMYWYQQDPGMELHLIHYSYGVNSTEKGDLSSESTVSRIRTEHFPLTLESARPSHTSQYLCASSDLGLAGGQETQYFGPGTRLLVL.